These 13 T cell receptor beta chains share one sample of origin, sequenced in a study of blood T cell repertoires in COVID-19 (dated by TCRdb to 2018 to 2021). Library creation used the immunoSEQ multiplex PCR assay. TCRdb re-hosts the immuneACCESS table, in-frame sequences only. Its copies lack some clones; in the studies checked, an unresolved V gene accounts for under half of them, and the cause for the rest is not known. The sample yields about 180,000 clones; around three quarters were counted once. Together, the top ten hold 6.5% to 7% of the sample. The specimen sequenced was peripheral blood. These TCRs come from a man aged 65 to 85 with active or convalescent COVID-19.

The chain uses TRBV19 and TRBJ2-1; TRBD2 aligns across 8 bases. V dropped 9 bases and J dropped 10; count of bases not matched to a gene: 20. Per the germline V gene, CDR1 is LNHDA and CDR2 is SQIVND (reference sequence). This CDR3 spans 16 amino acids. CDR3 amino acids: CARKRGSGRAAGEQFF. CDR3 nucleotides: TGTGCCAGAAAACGGGGGTCCGGGAGGGCTGCAGGGGAGCAGTTCTTC.

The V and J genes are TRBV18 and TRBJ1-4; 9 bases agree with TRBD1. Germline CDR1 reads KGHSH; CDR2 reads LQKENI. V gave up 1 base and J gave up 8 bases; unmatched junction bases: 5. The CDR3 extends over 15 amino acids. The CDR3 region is CASSPRGDRDEKLFF. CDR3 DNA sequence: TGTGCCAGCTCACCACGGGGGGACAGGGACGAAAAACTGTTTTTT. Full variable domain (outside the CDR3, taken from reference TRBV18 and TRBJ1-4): NAGVMQNPRHLVRRRGQEARLRCSPMKGHSHVYWYRQLPEEGLKFMVYLQKENIIDESGMPKERFSAEFPKEGPSILRIQQVVRGDSAAYFCASSPRGDRDEKLFFGSGTQLSVL.

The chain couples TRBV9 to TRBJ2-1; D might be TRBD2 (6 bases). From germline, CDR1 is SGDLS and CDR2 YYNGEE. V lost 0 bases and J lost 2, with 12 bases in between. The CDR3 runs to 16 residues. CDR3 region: CASSVAGGIAYNEQFF. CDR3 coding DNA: TGTGCCAGCAGCGTAGCTGGCGGGATAGCCTACAATGAGCAGTTCTTC.

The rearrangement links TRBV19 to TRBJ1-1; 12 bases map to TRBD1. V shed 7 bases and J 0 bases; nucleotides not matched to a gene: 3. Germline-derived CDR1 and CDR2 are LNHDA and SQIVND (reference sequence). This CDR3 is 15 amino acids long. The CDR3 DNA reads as TGTGCCAGTACCGGGACAGGGGGCATGAACACTGAAGCTTTCTTT. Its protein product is CASTGTGGMNTEAFF. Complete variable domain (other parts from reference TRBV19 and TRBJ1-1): DGGITQSPKYLFRKEGQNVTLSCEQNLNHDAMYWYRQDPGQGLRLIYYSQIVNDFQKGDIAEGYSVSREKKESFPLTVTSAQKNPTAFYLCASTGTGGMNTEAFFGQGTRLTVV.

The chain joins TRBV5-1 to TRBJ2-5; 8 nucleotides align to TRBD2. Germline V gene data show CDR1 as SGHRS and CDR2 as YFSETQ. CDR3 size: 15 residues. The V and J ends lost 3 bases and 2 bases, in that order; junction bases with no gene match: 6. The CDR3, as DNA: TGCGCCAGCAGCTCATTAGCGGGGATTCAAGAGACCCAGTACTTC. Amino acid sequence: CASSSLAGIQETQYF.

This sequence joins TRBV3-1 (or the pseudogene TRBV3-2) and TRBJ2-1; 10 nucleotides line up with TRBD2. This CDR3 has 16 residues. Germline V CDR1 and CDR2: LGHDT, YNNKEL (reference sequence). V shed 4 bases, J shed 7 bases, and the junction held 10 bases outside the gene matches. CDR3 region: CASSPDRLAGRNEQFF. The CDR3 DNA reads TGTGCCAGCAGCCCGGACCGACTAGCGGGCCGAAATGAGCAGTTCTTC.

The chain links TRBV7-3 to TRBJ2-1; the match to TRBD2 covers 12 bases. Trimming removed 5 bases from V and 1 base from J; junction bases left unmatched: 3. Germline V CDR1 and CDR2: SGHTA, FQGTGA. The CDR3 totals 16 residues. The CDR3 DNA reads TGTGCCAGCAGCCCGGGGACTAGCGGGTCCTACAATGAGCAGTTCTTC. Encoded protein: CASSPGTSGSYNEQFF.

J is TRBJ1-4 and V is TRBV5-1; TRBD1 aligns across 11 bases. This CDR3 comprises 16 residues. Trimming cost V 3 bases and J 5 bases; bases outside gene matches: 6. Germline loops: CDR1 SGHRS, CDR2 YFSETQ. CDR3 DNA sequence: TGCGCCAGCAGCTGGGGACAGGGGGGAGGAAATGAAAAACTGTTTTTT. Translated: CASSWGQGGGNEKLFF.

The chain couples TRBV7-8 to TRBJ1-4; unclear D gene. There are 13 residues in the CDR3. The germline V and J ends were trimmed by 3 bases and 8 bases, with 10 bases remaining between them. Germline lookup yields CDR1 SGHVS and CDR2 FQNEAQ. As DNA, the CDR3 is TGTGCCAGCAGCTTTGCGGGATACGAAAAACTGTTTTTT. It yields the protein CASSFAGYEKLFF.

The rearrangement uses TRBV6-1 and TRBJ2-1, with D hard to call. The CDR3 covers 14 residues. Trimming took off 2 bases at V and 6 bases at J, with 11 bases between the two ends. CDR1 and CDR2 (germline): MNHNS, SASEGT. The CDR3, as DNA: TGTGCCAGCAGTGAAATCCCGGAGAGCAATGAGCAGTTCTTC. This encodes CASSEIPESNEQFF.

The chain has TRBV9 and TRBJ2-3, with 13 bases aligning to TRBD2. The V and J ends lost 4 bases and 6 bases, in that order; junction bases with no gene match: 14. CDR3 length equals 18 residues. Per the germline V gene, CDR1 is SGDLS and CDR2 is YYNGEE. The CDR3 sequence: CASSLLAGGRRGRDTQYF. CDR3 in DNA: TGTGCCAGCAGCTTACTAGCGGGGGGGCGAAGAGGGCGGGATACGCAGTATTTT.

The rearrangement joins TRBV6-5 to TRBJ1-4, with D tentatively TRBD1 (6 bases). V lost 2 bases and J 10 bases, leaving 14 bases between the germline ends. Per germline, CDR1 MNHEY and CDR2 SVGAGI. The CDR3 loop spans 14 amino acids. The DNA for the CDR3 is TGTGCCAGCAGTTACGGGGGAGGGGGGGGAAAACTGTTTTTT. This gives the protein CASSYGGGGGKLFF.

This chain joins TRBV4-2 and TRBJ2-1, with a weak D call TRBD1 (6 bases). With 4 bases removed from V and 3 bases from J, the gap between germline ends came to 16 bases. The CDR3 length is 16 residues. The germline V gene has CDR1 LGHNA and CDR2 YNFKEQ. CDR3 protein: CASSPETGHNYNEQFF. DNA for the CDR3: TGTGCCAGCAGCCCCGAAACAGGGCATAACTACAATGAGCAGTTCTTC.